The 10 T cell receptor beta chains listed next were all sequenced from one sample in a study of cytomegalovirus exposure and HLA in healthy donors. The PCR contained 60 Vbeta and 13 Jbeta primers. Profiled with immunoSEQ multiplex PCR; TCRdb holds only in-frame clones, not every one. The sample gives fewer than 100,000 clones, almost 80% of which show up once; around 6% is in the top ten. Sequenced sample: PBMCs. The receptor set was obtained from a female donor in good health and CMV-seronegative.

This chain connects TRBV28 to TRBJ2-7; 7 bases agree with TRBD1. This CDR3 has 17 residues. The ends lost 6 bases at V and 4 bases at J; junction bases unmatched: 18. In germline, CDR1 is MDHEN, CDR2 SYDVKM. CDR3: CASRGTRWQGVSYEQYF. The CDR3 DNA reads TGTGCCAGCAGAGGGACCCGGTGGCAGGGGGTGTCGTACGAGCAGTACTTC.

The rearrangement uses TRBV19 and TRBJ1-5, with D possibly matching TRBD1 (5 bases). V lost 5 bases and J 7 bases, leaving 15 bases between the germline ends. Germline-derived CDR1 and CDR2 are LNHDA and SQIVND (reference sequence). The CDR3 sequence is 14 residues long. The CDR3 is CASSQGNLNQPQHF. CDR3 sequence (DNA): TGTGCCAGTAGTCAGGGAAACCTCAACCAGCCCCAGCATTTT. Complete variable domain (other parts from reference TRBV19 and TRBJ1-5): DGGITQSPKYLFRKEGQNVTLSCEQNLNHDAMYWYRQDPGQGLRLIYYSQIVNDFQKGDIAEGYSVSREKKESFPLTVTSAQKNPTAFYLCASSQGNLNQPQHFGDGTRLSIL.

V and J are TRBV6-5 and TRBJ2-5; 12 bases are shared with TRBD1. The tail of the sequence fits TRBJ2-7 better, so the J call may be wrong. Germline V lookup: CDR1 MNHEY, CDR2 SVGAGI. This CDR3 is 15 amino acids long. The CDR3 DNA is TGTGCCAGCAGTTTCGGGACAGGGGGCTTTTACGAGCAGTACTTC. This gives the protein CASSFGTGGFYEQYF.

This chain connects TRBV5-1 to TRBJ2-5; 10 nucleotides line up with TRBD1. Germline-derived CDR1 and CDR2 are SGHRS and YFSETQ. The V segment lost 4 bases and the J segment 2 bases; nucleotides outside the gene matches: 2. The CDR3 totals 14 residues. The CDR3 is CASSKGQGQETQYF. The CDR3 DNA sequence: TGCGCCAGCAGCAAGGGACAGGGGCAAGAGACCCAGTACTTC. The variable domain in full, with the rest retrieved from reference TRBV5-1 and TRBJ2-5, is KAGVTQTPRYLIKTRGQQVTLSCSPISGHRSVSWYQQTPGQGLQFLFEYFSETQRNKGNFPGRFSGRQFSNSRSEMNVSTLELGDSALYLCASSKGQGQETQYFGPGTRLLVL.

The genes are TRBV4-1 and TRBJ2-3, with 10 nucleotides matching TRBD2. The V gene's germline CDR1 is MGHRA and CDR2 YSYEKL. CDR3 length equals 18 residues. The J segment lost 6 bases and the V segment lost 0 bases, leaving 12 bases of the junction unmatched. CDR3 sequence: CASSQDGLAGDVLDTQYF. In DNA, the CDR3 is TGCGCCAGCAGCCAAGATGGCCTAGCGGGAGATGTATTGGATACGCAGTATTTT.

The rearrangement joins TRBV27 to TRBJ2-7; D remains unclear. CDR1 and CDR2 (germline): MNHEY, SMNVEV (reference sequence). V shed 2 bases and J shed 1 base, with 6 bases lying between them. CDR3 length: 13 residues. The CDR3 region is CASSLRVSYEQYF. The CDR3 DNA follows: TGTGCCAGCAGTTTACGGGTTTCCTACGAGCAGTACTTC.

This chain uses TRBV7-9 with TRBJ1-1; 7 bases fit TRBD1. The CDR3 is 15 amino acids. Per the germline V gene, CDR1 is SEHNR and CDR2 is FQNEAQ (reference sequence). Trimming took 4 bases from V and 0 from J; bases not matched to a gene: 5. CDR3 DNA sequence: TGTGCCAGCAGCTGGGGACAGACTTTGAACACTGAAGCTTTCTTT. Encoded protein: CASSWGQTLNTEAFF. Full variable domain (remainder filled in from reference TRBV7-9 and TRBJ1-1): DTGVSQNPRHKITKRGQNVTFRCDPISEHNRLYWYRQTLGQGPEFLTYFQNEAQLEKSRLLSDRFSAERPKGSFSTLEIQRTEQGDSAMYLCASSWGQTLNTEAFFGQGTRLTVV.

This clone has only one observation. The chain uses TRBV19 and TRBJ2-6; weak D call: TRBD1 (5 bases). The CDR3 loop spans 16 amino acids. Germline CDR1 reads LNHDA; CDR2 reads SQIVND (reference sequence). V was pared by 5 bases and J by 0 bases, with 11 bases between. The CDR3 sequence is CASSPYQGSGANVLTF. CDR3 in DNA: TGTGCCAGTAGTCCCTATCAGGGCTCTGGGGCCAACGTCCTGACTTTC.

As to this clone: Relative to the germline gene, one junction end is altered; a read error may explain this. In DNA form, the CDR3 reads TGTGCCAGTAGCGGGACAGGGGGCAACCAGCCCCAGCATTTT. Amino acids: CASSGTGGNQPQHF. V and J are TRBV19 and TRBJ1-5; TRBD1 matches 12 bases. The germline V gene encodes CDR1 LNHDA and CDR2 SQIVND (reference sequence). The CDR3 extends over 14 amino acids.

The chain couples TRBV6-5 to TRBJ2-1; a possible D gene is TRBD2 (6 bases). V shed 2 bases and J shed 0 bases, with 8 bases lying between them. The CDR3 covers 15 residues. Germline CDR1 MNHEY, CDR2 SVGAGI. CDR3 protein: CASSYVAASYNEQFF. CDR3 coding DNA: TGTGCCAGCAGTTACGTAGCGGCCTCCTACAATGAGCAGTTCTTC.